One and the same sample provided the 27 T cell receptor beta chains below, sequenced in a study of vaccination effects on CD4 cells after COVID-19. ViraFEST used viral peptide pools to expand antigen-specific CD4+ T cells before sequencing. CD4+ T cell isolation took place after more than eight days of culture. No vaccinee had earlier SARS-CoV-2 infection, and nucleocapsid antibodies were negative. For these TCRs, the target antigens are not known. The method was immunoSEQ multiplex PCR; TCRdb's version includes in-frame clones alone and lacks a portion of them. The sample lists tens of thousands of clones; 80% were seen once. The material sequenced was CD4+ T cells from PBMCs cultured with SARS-CoV-2 spike peptides, taken before COVID-19 vaccination. The receptor source for this set is a human donor who received a COVID-19 vaccine.

The chain recombines TRBV6-5 with TRBJ1-2; TRBD1 might be the D (6 bases). This CDR3 region has 13 residues. Germline values: CDR1 MNHEY, CDR2 SVGAGI. Trimming shortened V by 6 bases and J by 2 bases, and 10 bases separated the two germline ends. The CDR3 region is CASRQGTNYGYTF. The CDR3 coding sequence is TGTGCCAGCAGACAGGGAACCAACTATGGCTACACCTTC.

The CDR3 sequence is CASSPDRRYQPQHF. The CDR3 DNA reads TGTGCCAGCAGCCCGGACAGGCGATATCAGCCCCAGCATTTT. The chain employs TRBV7-2 and TRBJ1-5, with TRBD1 matching 7 bases. The CDR3 loop spans 14 amino acids. The V gene's germline CDR1 is SGHTA and CDR2 FQGNSA. Trimming at V came to 5 bases and at J to 5 bases, leaving 6 bases not matched to a gene.

The chain has TRBV7-3 and TRBJ2-2, with TRBD1 as a possible D gene (6 bases). From germline, CDR1 is SGHTA and CDR2 FQGTGA. The CDR3 runs to 15 residues. V was trimmed by 1 base and J by 7 bases, leaving 13 bases between them. The CDR3 region is CASSLKAGANGELFF. In DNA form, the CDR3 reads TGTGCCAGCAGCTTAAAGGCAGGGGCTAACGGGGAGCTGTTTTTT. The full variable domain, rest sourced from reference TRBV7-3 and TRBJ2-2, is GAGVSQTPSNKVTEKGKYVELRCDPISGHTALYWYRQSLGQGPEFLIYFQGTGAADDSGLPNDRFFAVRPEGSVSTLKIQRTERGDSAVYLCASSLKAGANGELFFGEGSRLTVL.

CDR3 residues: CASSQGAVANYGYTF. For the CDR3, the DNA is TGCGCCAGCAGCCAAGGCGCTGTCGCCAACTATGGCTACACCTTC. The chain couples TRBV4-1 to TRBJ1-2; no firm D call. Germline loops: CDR1 MGHRA, CDR2 YSYEKL. The CDR3 loop spans 15 amino acids. The V end lost 1 base, the J end lost 2 bases, and 11 bases lay between the germline ends.

The gene calls are TRBV5-1 and TRBJ1-5; a possible D gene is TRBD1 (5 bases). Germline V gene lookup returns CDR1 SGHRS and CDR2 YFSETQ. Trimming took 0 bases from V and 2 from J, leaving 9 bases between them. CDR3 length equals 15 residues. Written as DNA, the CDR3 is TGCGCCAGCAGCTTGGAGGGAGGGGGCAATCAGCCCCAGCATTTT. This codes for CASSLEGGGNQPQHF.

The chain employs TRBV7-2 and TRBJ1-2; 8 bases line up with TRBD1. This CDR3 region has 14 residues. Germline CDR1 is SGHTA and CDR2 is FQGNSA. With V trimmed by 5 bases and J by 8 bases, 10 bases remained unmatched. In nucleotides, the CDR3 is TGTGCCAGCAGCCGCAGGGGGCGATTAGAAGGCTACACCTTC. Amino acid sequence: CASSRRGRLEGYTF.

This chain connects TRBV30 to TRBJ1-6; a weak D match, TRBD1 (5 bases). This CDR3 has 16 amino acids. Germline values: CDR1 GTSNPN, CDR2 SVGIG (reference sequence). The V and J ends lost 3 bases and 9 bases respectively, with 21 bases between them. The CDR3 spells CAWSTMGPSRGSPLHF. Written as DNA, the CDR3 is TGTGCCTGGAGCACAATGGGACCCTCTAGGGGTTCACCCCTCCACTTT.

This clone appeared a few times. The CDR3 DNA follows: TGTGCCAGCAGCTTCCGACAGGGGGCTGCTTTCCTCTACAATGAGCAGTTCTTC. It is translated as CASSFRQGAAFLYNEQFF. The chain has TRBV7-8 and TRBJ2-1; TRBD1 matches at 10 bases. Trimming cost V 3 bases and J 3 bases; bases outside gene matches: 11. Germline loops: CDR1 SGHVS, CDR2 FQNEAQ. The length of the CDR3 is 18 residues.

This chain joins TRBV19 and TRBJ2-2; 8 bases line up with TRBD2. Germline values: CDR1 LNHDA, CDR2 SQIVND (reference sequence). J was trimmed by 5 bases and V by 1 base; bases with no gene match: 3. This CDR3 has 15 residues. CDR3 region: CASSIGGLVTGELFF. The CDR3 coding sequence is TGTGCCAGTAGTATAGGGGGACTAGTTACCGGGGAGCTGTTTTTT.

The chain links TRBV30 to TRBJ2-3; 8 bases match TRBD2. The CDR3 extends over 16 amino acids. Germline lookup yields CDR1 GTSNPN and CDR2 SVGIG (reference sequence). J lost 3 bases, V lost 2 bases, and 10 bases had no gene match. The CDR3 protein is CAWSRGSGASTDTQYF. As DNA, the CDR3 is TGTGCCTGGAGTCGAGGTAGCGGGGCCTCTACAGATACGCAGTATTTT.

This sequence joins TRBV6-5 and TRBJ2-7, with TRBD2 matching 11 bases. This CDR3 is built from 15 residues. Looked up from germline, CDR1 is MNHEY and CDR2 is SVGAGI. J lost 5 bases, V lost 7 bases, and 10 bases had no gene match. In nucleotides, the CDR3 is TGTGCCAGCAAGGTAGCGGGGGGGGGTTCGAACGAGCAGTACGTC. Translating it yields CASKVAGGGSNEQYV.

V is TRBV27 and J is TRBJ2-1, with TRBD2 matching over 13 bases. The germline V gene has CDR1 MNHEY and CDR2 SMNVEV (reference sequence). V trimming: 5 bases; J trimming: 0 bases; junction bases outside the gene matches: 7. This CDR3 is built from 18 residues. CDR3 coding DNA: TGTGCCAGCAGTCTCCGGACTAGCGGGGGAAACTCCTACAATGAGCAGTTCTTC. Protein product: CASSLRTSGGNSYNEQFF.

In DNA, the CDR3 is TGTGCCAGCAGCCAAGGACAGTCTGGGGCCAACGTCCTGACTTTC. This translates into CASSQGQSGANVLTF. The genes are TRBV3-1 (or the pseudogene TRBV3-2) and TRBJ2-6; a weak D match, TRBD1 (5 bases). CDR3 length: 15 amino acids. With 1 base removed from V and 1 base from J, the gap between germline ends came to 5 bases. CDR1 LGHDT and CDR2 YNNKEL come from the germline V gene (reference sequence).

The gene calls are TRBV7-9 and TRBJ1-5; D is ambiguous. This CDR3 is built from 14 residues. V was trimmed by 3 bases and J by 2 bases, leaving 8 bases between them. Germline lookup yields CDR1 SEHNR and CDR2 FQNEAQ (reference sequence). This CDR3 is CASSFSGGNQPQHF. The CDR3 nucleotides read TGTGCCAGCAGCTTCTCCGGGGGCAATCAGCCCCAGCATTTT.

This rearrangement joins TRBV5-1 to TRBJ2-1; D is tentatively TRBD1 or TRBD2 (5 bases each). Deletions cut 4 bases from V and 4 bases from J, with 9 bases between. The germline CDR1 and CDR2 sequences are SGHRS and YFSETQ. The CDR3 is 13 residues long. The CDR3 DNA reads TGCGCCAGCAGCGGCGAGGGGTACAATGAGCAGTTCTTC. It yields the protein CASSGEGYNEQFF.

CDR3 coding DNA: TGTGCCACCAGTGATTCTAGCGGGGGAAATGAGCAGTTCTTC. It encodes CATSDSSGGNEQFF. The chain has TRBV24-1 and TRBJ2-1, with 10 positions matching TRBD2. This CDR3 spans 14 amino acids. The J segment lost 7 bases and the V segment lost 2 bases, leaving 1 base of the junction unmatched. Per germline, CDR1 KGHDR and CDR2 SFDVKD.

The V call is TRBV7-8, the J call TRBJ2-5; 7 nucleotides match TRBD1. CDR3 size: 13 residues. V gave up 5 bases and J gave up 5 bases; unmatched junction bases: 5. Germline-derived CDR1 and CDR2 are SGHVS and FQNEAQ. The chain's CDR3 is CASSSRGGETQYF. DNA for the CDR3: TGTGCCAGCAGCAGTCGAGGGGGCGAGACCCAGTACTTC.

The chain links TRBV7-2 to TRBJ1-2; possibly TRBD1 for D (6 bases). The CDR3 totals 15 residues. Looked up from germline, CDR1 is SGHTA and CDR2 is FQGNSA. Trimming took off 0 bases at V and 7 bases at J, with 15 bases between the two ends. DNA for the CDR3: TGTGCCAGCAGCTTAGCCCACTTACAGGGTACTGGCTACACCTTC. Its translation is CASSLAHLQGTGYTF.

The chain carries TRBV7-2 and TRBJ1-3; 8 positions agree with TRBD1. J gave up 0 bases and V 5 bases, and 6 bases lay outside the gene matches. There are 16 residues in the CDR3. Germline V gene lookup returns CDR1 SGHTA and CDR2 FQGNSA. CDR3 DNA sequence: TGTGCCAGCAGCCCACCTACAGGGGGCTCTGGAAACACCATATATTTT. This encodes CASSPPTGGSGNTIYF.

The chain carries TRBV9 and TRBJ1-2; D not resolved. CDR3 length equals 14 residues. The V end lost 0 bases, the J end lost 4 bases, and 10 bases lay between the germline ends. The germline V gene has CDR1 SGDLS and CDR2 YYNGEE. The CDR3 region is CASSVGVSGYGYTF. The CDR3 DNA reads as TGTGCCAGCAGCGTAGGGGTTTCTGGCTATGGCTACACCTTC.

The gene calls are TRBV30 and TRBJ1-5; tentative D call: TRBD1 (5 bases). There are 16 residues in the CDR3. Germline V gene lookup returns CDR1 GTSNPN and CDR2 SVGIG (reference sequence). V was pared by 0 bases and J by 7 bases, with 19 bases between. The CDR3 loop reads CAWSVRSSQGGQPQHF. CDR3 DNA: TGTGCCTGGAGTGTACGTTCGTCGCAGGGAGGGCAGCCCCAGCATTTT.

J is TRBJ2-5 and V is TRBV5-1; 13 positions match TRBD2. There are 18 residues in the CDR3. The V gene end was trimmed by 0 bases and the J gene end by 3 bases; junction bases not matched to a gene: 8. CDR1 is SGHRS, CDR2 YFSETQ, per germline. CDR3 in amino acids: CASSLAQLAGGPKETQYF. For the CDR3, the DNA is TGCGCCAGCAGCTTGGCCCAACTAGCGGGGGGGCCAAAAGAGACCCAGTACTTC.

The chain is built from TRBV4-1 and TRBJ1-1; D is perhaps TRBD1 (6 bases). This CDR3 has 13 amino acids. The ends were cut back, 1 base at V and 8 bases at J, with 11 bases in the middle. CDR1 and CDR2 from the germline V gene are MGHRA and YSYEKL. The CDR3 spells CASSQVSGGEAFF. The CDR3, as DNA: TGCGCCAGCAGCCAAGTATCGGGGGGCGAAGCTTTCTTT.

J is TRBJ1-5 and V is TRBV6-5; D is undetermined. V dropped 0 bases and J dropped 9 bases, with 15 bases sitting between them. The germline CDR1 and CDR2 sequences are MNHEY and SVGAGI. The CDR3 consists of 15 residues. CDR3 bases: TGTGCCAGCAGTTACTCGATAAAAGGGAAAGGGCCCCAGCATTTT. Translating gives CASSYSIKGKGPQHF.

The chain carries TRBV5-1 and TRBJ2-5, with D tentatively TRBD2 (7 bases). CDR1 and CDR2 (germline): SGHRS, YFSETQ. V was shortened by 1 base and J by 4 bases, with 14 bases between the two germline ends. The CDR3 sequence is 15 residues long. CDR3 sequence reads: CASSLRGGPPETQYF. As DNA, the CDR3 is TGCGCCAGCAGCTTGAGGGGGGGCCCTCCAGAGACCCAGTACTTC.

The J gene is TRBJ2-1, the V gene TRBV30; 10 bases are a match to TRBD2. V lost 0 bases, J lost 9 bases, and 8 bases stayed unmatched. The CDR3 runs to 15 residues. Germline V CDR1 and CDR2: GTSNPN, SVGIG (reference sequence). The CDR3 is CAWSVLGLAYVEQFF. The CDR3, as DNA: TGTGCCTGGAGTGTTCTGGGACTAGCGTATGTTGAGCAGTTCTTC. Full variable domain (missing parts from reference TRBV30 and TRBJ2-1): SQTIHQWPATLVQPVGSPLSLECTVEGTSNPNLYWYRQAAGRGLQLLFYSVGIGQISSEVPQNLSASRPQDRQFILSSKKLLLSDSGFYLCAWSVLGLAYVEQFFGPGTRLTVL.

The rearrangement uses TRBV12-5 and TRBJ2-5; no clear D. Per germline, CDR1 LGHNT and CDR2 FRNRAP. V gave up 0 bases and J gave up 5 bases, with 25 bases separating them. The CDR3 extends over 19 amino acids. The CDR3: CASGLVYYIEKPGRETQYF. CDR3 in DNA: TGTGCTAGTGGTTTGGTATATTATATCGAGAAACCCGGGCGGGAGACCCAGTACTTC. The full variable domain, rest sourced from reference TRBV12-5 and TRBJ2-5, is DARVTQTPRHKVTEMGQEVTMRCQPILGHNTVFWYRQTMMQGLELLAYFRNRAPLDDSGMPKDRFSAEMPDATLATLKIQPSEPRDSAVYFCASGLVYYIEKPGRETQYFGPGTRLLVL.